What follows is one TCR beta chain and its context. Its antigen is unknown. This specimen belongs to a study of T cells in tuberculosis. Study as a whole: Within 7 days of starting treatment, or before, PBMC were stored.

General study findings and limits: Active tuberculosis cases were adults; controls were adolescents.

Confirmation came from sputum smear and/or culture positivity for M. tuberculosis. On average roughly 100,000 T cells per donor were immunosequenced. Trimming shortened V by 4 bases and J by 6 bases, and 23 bases separated the two germline ends. This CDR3 comprises 16 residues. Germline CDR1 reads SGHRS; CDR2 reads YFSETQ. Produced via immunoSEQ multiplex PCR; TCRdb's table is partial and in-frame only. The sample includes several thousand clones, 95% of them seen just once. The V call is TRBV5-1, the J call TRBJ2-7; TRBD1 is a possible D gene (6 bases). The sequence derives from an adult with tuberculosis. Sample: PBMCs. The CDR3 DNA follows: TGCGCCAGCAGCCTAGCAATGGTACAGGGTATCAGCGAGCAGTACTTC. Residues: CASSLAMVQGISEQYF.